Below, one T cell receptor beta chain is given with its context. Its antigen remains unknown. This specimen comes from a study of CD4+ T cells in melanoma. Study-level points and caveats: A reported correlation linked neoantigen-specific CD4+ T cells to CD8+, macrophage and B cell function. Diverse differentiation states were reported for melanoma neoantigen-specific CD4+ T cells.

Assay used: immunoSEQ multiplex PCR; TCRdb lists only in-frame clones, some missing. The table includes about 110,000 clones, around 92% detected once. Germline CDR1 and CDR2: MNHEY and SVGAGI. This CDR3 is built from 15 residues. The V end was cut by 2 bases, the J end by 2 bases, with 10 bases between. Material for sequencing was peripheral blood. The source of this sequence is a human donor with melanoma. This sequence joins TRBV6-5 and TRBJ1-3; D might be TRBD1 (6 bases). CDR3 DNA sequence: TGTGCCAGCAGTTACATCAGGGGAGCTGGAAACACCATATATTTT. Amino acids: CASSYIRGAGNTIYF.